This is a list of T cell receptor beta chains from one sample in a study of blood T cell repertoires in COVID-19. The protocol was immunoSEQ multiplex PCR, while the TCRdb copy is restricted to in-frame clones and leaves out a portion. This table has roughly 54,000 clones, about nine tenths appearing once. Material for sequencing was peripheral blood. These TCRs come from a human donor in a cohort sampled during active COVID-19. Both conserved end residues are part of each CDR3. D genes are given only for firm matches. Size is omitted from some rows. Given values are once, few, many or a class for expanded clones.

cdr3_nt	cdr3_aa	j_call	d_call	clone_size	v_call
TGTGCCAGCAGTGGCCGGCACACGACTGGTGTCAACACTGAAGCTTTCTTT	CASSGRHTTGVNTEAFF	TRBJ1-1	.	.	TRBV6-1
TGTGCCAGTCTTCCTTTGGGGGACATCTCGGAGCCCCAGCATTTT	CASLPLGDISEPQHF	TRBJ1-5	.	.	TRBV6-5
TGCGCCAGCAGCTTGGGACAGGGTCTAACTAATGAAAAACTGTTTTTT	CASSLGQGLTNEKLFF	TRBJ1-4	TRBD1	.	TRBV5-1
TGTGCCAGCAAAAAAGGACAGGCAGCAACTAATGAAAAACTGTTTTTT	CASKKGQAATNEKLFF	TRBJ1-4	TRBD1	once	TRBV28
TGTGCCAGCAGCGCTCACGGGAGGGCGATAGAGCTGTTCTTC	CASSAHGRAIELFF	TRBJ2-1	TRBD2	.	TRBV6-2/TRBV6-3
TGTGCCAGCAGCTTAGTGGGCCTAAGTGGATTAGAGGGGACCCAGTACTTC	CASSLVGLSGLEGTQYF	TRBJ2-5	.	.	TRBV7-9
TGTGCCAGCAGCCAAGAAGGGACTGGGCCCTACGAGCAGTACTTC	CASSQEGTGPYEQYF	TRBJ2-7	.	.	TRBV3-1/TRBV3-2
TGTGCCAGCAGTTTAGGTAGCGTCCGGGAGCTGTTTTTT	CASSLGSVRELFF	TRBJ2-2	.	.	TRBV12-3/TRBV12-4
TGTGCCAGCAGCTTAGCTATTCCGGGAGGTGGGGCCAACGTCCTGACTTTC	CASSLAIPGGGANVLTF	TRBJ2-6	TRBD2	.	TRBV7-2
TGTGCCAGTAGCATCCCGGGGGGGACGTACAATGAGCAGTTCTTC	CASSIPGGTYNEQFF	TRBJ2-1	TRBD2	.	TRBV19
TGTGCCAGCTCACCACGCGAGGGCTCCTACGAGCAGTACTTC	CASSPREGSYEQYF	TRBJ2-7	.	.	TRBV18
TGTGCCAGCAGCTCCGGTCACCTCGGTACGCAGTATTTT	CASSSGHLGTQYF	TRBJ2-3	.	.	TRBV11-3
TGTGCCTGGACGCAGGGGGCCCAGGGGAGAGGCTACACCTTC	CAWTQGAQGRGYTF	TRBJ1-2	TRBD1	.	TRBV30
TGTGCCAGCAGCGTAGGGGGGCGCCACACAGATACGCAGTATTTT	CASSVGGRHTDTQYF	TRBJ2-3	.	.	TRBV9
TGTGCCAGCAGCCCCCCCGGGACTACTCAAGAGACCCAGTACTTC	CASSPPGTTQETQYF	TRBJ2-5	TRBD2	.	TRBV9
TGTGCCAGCAGTTTAGTTAGCGCGGACTACGAGCAGTACTTC	CASSLVSADYEQYF	TRBJ2-7	.	.	TRBV28
TGCGCCAGCAGCCCGGGACTCTTCGGGCAGCCCCAGCATTTT	CASSPGLFGQPQHF	TRBJ1-5	.	.	TRBV5-1
TGTGCCAGCAGCTTAGCAGGGGCAGGGTGGGGATTCTTC	CASSLAGAGWGFF	TRBJ2-1	.	.	TRBV7-8
TGTGCCAGCAGCCGACAGGGAAACTATGGCTACACCTTC	CASSRQGNYGYTF	TRBJ1-2	TRBD1	.	TRBV12-3/TRBV12-4
TGTGCCAGCAGTTTTGGAGGGGGCGGGAACTATGGCTACACCTTC	CASSFGGGGNYGYTF	TRBJ1-2	TRBD1	.	TRBV28
TGCGCCAGCAGCAAAGGGACAGGGGAATTCACAGATACGCAGTATTTT	CASSKGTGEFTDTQYF	TRBJ2-3	TRBD1	once	TRBV5-1
TGTGCCAGCAGCCCGACAGGGTACTATGGCTACACCTTC	CASSPTGYYGYTF	TRBJ1-2	TRBD1	.	TRBV3-1/TRBV3-2
TGTGCTAGTGGTCCCGGGGCGGGGCCCTCCTACAATGAGCAGTTCTTC	CASGPGAGPSYNEQFF	TRBJ2-1	.	.	TRBV12-5
TGTGCCAGCAGTTTCTTAGACACTGAAGCTTTCTTT	CASSFLDTEAFF	TRBJ1-1	.	.	TRBV28
TGTGCCAGCAGCTTGTGGGGGGGCCAGGGCTATGGCTACACCTTC	CASSLWGGQGYGYTF	TRBJ1-2	.	.	TRBV7-2
TGTGCCAGCAGTGAAGGCGGACAGGGGGTTGGAGATACGCAGTATTTT	CASSEGGQGVGDTQYF	TRBJ2-3	TRBD1	once	TRBV2
TGTGCCAGCAGCCCTTTTCACAGTAACTATGGCTACACCTTC	CASSPFHSNYGYTF	TRBJ1-2	.	.	TRBV7-9
TGTGCCTCCAAATGGACAGGGGATCCCAAGAATGATGGCTACACCTTC	CASKWTGDPKNDGYTF	TRBJ1-2	TRBD1	.	TRBV10-3
TGTGCCAGCAGGGGGGACAGGGGTGCTTCTGGCTACACCTTC	CASRGDRGASGYTF	TRBJ1-2	TRBD1	.	TRBV2
TGTGCCAGCAGCTTAGCTAGCGGGAGTAATTACGAGCAGTACTTC	CASSLASGSNYEQYF	TRBJ2-7	TRBD2	.	TRBV7-2
TGTGCCAGCAGCAGATTAGCGGGACTCTCCTACGAGCAGTACTTC	CASSRLAGLSYEQYF	TRBJ2-7	.	.	TRBV21-1
TGTGCCAGCAGTTTAGCGGACAGGGGGCTTGGCTACACCTTC	CASSLADRGLGYTF	TRBJ1-2	TRBD1	.	TRBV28
TGTGCCAGCAGTTCGTCGCGGACAGGGGGCAATCAGCCCCAGCATTTT	CASSSSRTGGNQPQHF	TRBJ1-5	TRBD1	.	TRBV28
TGCGCCAGCAGCTTGGTCGGGGGCAATCAGCCCCAGCATTTT	CASSLVGGNQPQHF	TRBJ1-5	.	.	TRBV5-1
TGTGCCAGCGGCCGGGACAGGGGGCAAAATGAGCAGTTCTTC	CASGRDRGQNEQFF	TRBJ2-1	TRBD1	.	TRBV7-8
TGTGCCAGAGAGGGAGCGGACGAGCAGTACTTC	CAREGADEQYF	TRBJ2-7	.	few	TRBV19
TGTGCCAGCAGTTTATCAGTCGCGGGGGAGACCCAGTACTTC	CASSLSVAGETQYF	TRBJ2-5	.	.	TRBV27
TGTGCCAGCTCACCACCGATGAAACAGACCTACGAGCAGTACTTC	CASSPPMKQTYEQYF	TRBJ2-7	.	.	TRBV18
TGTGCCAGCCGTCGGACGGGGCGGGGGTACGAGCAGTACTTC	CASRRTGRGYEQYF	TRBJ2-7	TRBD2	.	TRBV27
TGCGCCAGCAGCCCCGGGGTAGCGGGGGAAGATACGCAGTATTTT	CASSPGVAGEDTQYF	TRBJ2-3	TRBD2	.	TRBV5-1
TGTGCCAGCAGCTTAGAGGTGGGGACTAGCGGGAACGAGCAGTTCTTC	CASSLEVGTSGNEQFF	TRBJ2-1	TRBD2	.	TRBV7-9
TGTGCCAGCAGCCAGGGGACAGGGGGCGGCTACGAGCAGTACTTC	CASSQGTGGGYEQYF	TRBJ2-7	TRBD1	.	TRBV14
TGTGCCAGCAGCGTAGGAGGGAATAGCAATCAGCCCCAGCATTTT	CASSVGGNSNQPQHF	TRBJ1-5	.	.	TRBV9